This entry concerns a single TCR beta chain. As yet, its antigen is unknown. TCRdb's table, derived via immunoSEQ multiplex PCR, lists solely in-frame clones and lacks some. The repertoire holds roughly 80,000 clones, around 86% seen once, with roughly 0.32% in the top ten. The sample is drawn from a study of OX40 agonist ivuxolimab in advanced cancers. Looked up from germline, CDR1 is MNHNY and CDR2 is SVGAGI (reference sequence). This CDR3 is built from 15 residues. The trim removed 0 bases at V and 6 bases at J, leaving 4 bases unmatched. General observations from the study: Within 6 weeks, CD4+ and CD8+ blood T cells expanded clonally at 0.1 to 3.0 mg/kg.

The sequences come from CD4+ or CD8+ T cells sorted from blood, collected in a trial of the OX40 agonist ivuxolimab. The rearrangement joins TRBV6-6 to TRBJ2-2; TRBD1 matches 7 bases. The sequence was collected from an adult with an advanced solid tumor such as melanoma, head and neck, liver or kidney cancer. The CDR3 nucleotides read TGTGCCAGCAGTTACTCCGTGCAGGGGGCCGGGGAGCTGTTTTTT. Amino acids: CASSYSVQGAGELFF.